These 23 T cell receptor beta chains share one sample of origin, sequenced in a study of CXCR3-negative and CXCR3-positive naive CD8 T cells. Preparation of TRB cDNA libraries relied on 5' RACE carrying UMI labels. From its re-call of the 5' RACE reads, TCRdb lists each CDR3 protein once, without DNA. This sample lists 70,000 to 95,000 distinct CDR3 sequences; its ten largest clones have 1.5% to 2%. Input material: naive CXCR3- CD8+ T cells from blood. Subset noted: CD45RO-CCR7+CD27+CD95- naive CD8+ T cells lacking CXCR3 (TNR3-). The source is a human donor in good health. Some clones in this sample may be carry-over from other donors' samples.

The CDR3 is CASSLTGGFGNTTYF. The J gene is TRBJ1-3, the V gene TRBV5-1; TCRdb's assignment of TRBD1 cannot be checked, as there is no DNA. The germline V gene encodes CDR1 SGHRS and CDR2 YFSETQ. This CDR3 spans 15 amino acids.

CDR3 protein: CASSQETRYEQYF. V is TRBV4-1 and J is TRBJ2-7. CDR3 size: 13 residues. Germline-derived CDR1 and CDR2 are MGHRA and YSYEKL.

The chain joins TRBV7-9 to TRBJ2-6; the TCRdb call, TRBD1, lacks DNA for checking. Germline loops: CDR1 SEHNR, CDR2 FQNEAQ (reference sequence). CDR3 length: 19 amino acids. This CDR3 reads CASSSPRATDPSGANVLTF.

CDR3 in amino acids: CASSFPTSGTYNEQFF. The chain uses TRBV7-9 and TRBJ2-1; TCRdb's assignment of TRBD2 cannot be checked, as there is no DNA. CDR3 length: 16 residues. CDR1 is SEHNR, CDR2 FQNEAQ, per germline (reference sequence).

The rearrangement uses TRBV7-2 and TRBJ2-5; TCRdb's D gene call, TRBD2, goes unchecked for lack of DNA. Germline V gives CDR1 SGHTA, CDR2 FQGNSA. CDR3 length: 15 residues. This CDR3 reads CASSSGGGAGETQYF.

The chain recombines TRBV30 with TRBJ1-1; TCRdb calls TRBD1, which cannot be checked without DNA. The germline V gene has CDR1 GTSNPN and CDR2 SVGIG (reference sequence). The CDR3 loop spans 12 amino acids. CDR3 amino acids: CAWSDVPTEAFF.

J is TRBJ2-2 and V is TRBV27. The CDR3 has 17 residues. CDR1 MNHEY and CDR2 SMNVEV come from the germline V gene (reference sequence). The CDR3 loop reads CASSFGINLASSGELFF.

The V and J genes are TRBV12-3 or TRBV12-4 and TRBJ2-7; the TCRdb call, TRBD1, lacks DNA for checking. This CDR3 spans 13 amino acids. CDR3: CASRDAGVHEQYF.

The genes are TRBV7-9 and TRBJ1-1. Germline CDR1 reads SEHNR; CDR2 reads FQNEAQ (reference sequence). The CDR3 covers 13 residues. The CDR3 loop reads CASSLNGGAEAFF.

The chain joins TRBV6-5 to TRBJ1-2; TCRdb proposes TRBD1, but this gene call is untestable without DNA. The CDR3 sequence is 14 residues long. Germline assignment: CDR1 MNHEY and CDR2 SVGAGI. The CDR3 loop is CASRTGVTNYGYTF.

The chain employs TRBV12-3 or TRBV12-4 and TRBJ2-1; TCRdb calls TRBD1, which cannot be checked without DNA. This CDR3 contains 14 residues. The CDR3 loop reads CASREGAVTNEQFF.

This chain links TRBV12-3 or TRBV12-4 with TRBJ2-7; as DNA is missing, the TRBD1 call by TCRdb cannot be tested. This CDR3 region has 16 residues. The CDR3 protein is CASSPLLSGPDYEQYF.

V usage is TRBV4-1 and J usage is TRBJ2-7; TCRdb calls TRBD2, which cannot be checked without DNA. The CDR3 runs 18 residues. Germline V lookup: CDR1 MGHRA, CDR2 YSYEKL. CDR3 residues: CASSQVIAFGLAPYEQYF.

The chain joins TRBV5-6 to TRBJ2-7; the TRBD1 assignment by TCRdb is unverifiable without DNA. The CDR3 covers 15 residues. Germline assignment: CDR1 SGHDT and CDR2 YYEEEE. CDR3 region: CASSNPGTVGYEQYF.

The chain recombines TRBV4-3 with TRBJ1-3; lacking DNA, the TRBD1 call made by TCRdb goes unchecked. The CDR3 has 15 amino acids. Germline assignment: CDR1 LGHNA and CDR2 YSLEER. This CDR3 is CASSQDSGSGNTIYF.

The rearrangement links TRBV12-2 to TRBJ2-1. TRBV12-2 is a pseudogene locus. The CDR3 spans 13 residues. CDR3 sequence reads: CASRLEEHNEQFF.

V and J are TRBV19 and TRBJ2-7; the TRBD1 assignment by TCRdb is unverifiable without DNA. CDR3 length: 13 amino acids. Germline CDR1 reads LNHDA; CDR2 reads SQIVND (reference sequence). The CDR3 loop is CASRGTASYEQYF.

The chain uses TRBV5-1 and TRBJ2-3. Germline V lookup: CDR1 SGHRS, CDR2 YFSETQ. CDR3 size: 14 residues. The CDR3 reads CASSLGSGVDTQYF.

V gene TRBV12-3 or TRBV12-4 combines with J gene TRBJ1-1; TCRdb indicates TRBD1, and absent DNA this call remains unverified. This CDR3 spans 15 amino acids. The CDR3 spells CASSLKGQPNTEAFF.

This chain connects TRBV29-1 to TRBJ2-1; TCRdb picks TRBD1, but there is no DNA to check that call. The CDR3 runs to 14 residues. Per germline, CDR1 SQVTM and CDR2 ANQGSEA. The CDR3 is CSVETPGGFNEQFF.

V is TRBV19 and J is TRBJ2-3; TCRdb returns TRBD2, unconfirmable since there is no DNA. The germline gives CDR1 LNHDA, CDR2 SQIVND (reference sequence). This CDR3 has 13 amino acids. CDR3 sequence reads: CATALAVTDTQYF.

V gene TRBV7-9 combines with J gene TRBJ2-7; no DNA is available, so the TRBD2 call from TCRdb remains unchecked. Germline V gene sequence: CDR1 SEHNR, CDR2 FQNEAQ (reference sequence). The length of the CDR3 is 15 residues. This CDR3 is CASSHPGLSSYEQYF. The full variable domain, in which reference TRBV7-9 and TRBJ2-7 provide the parts outside the CDR3, is DTGVSQNPRHKITKRGQNVTFRCDPISEHNRLYWYRQTLGQGPEFLTYFQNEAQLEKSRLLSDRFSAERPKGSFSTLEIQRTEQGDSAMYLCASSHPGLSSYEQYFGPGTRLTVT.

The chain links TRBV5-1 to TRBJ2-7; the D call from TCRdb, TRBD2, cannot be confirmed without DNA. Germline CDR1 and CDR2: SGHRS and YFSETQ. This CDR3 comprises 13 residues. The chain's CDR3 is CASSPGLNYEQYF.